This T cell receptor (beta chain) was sequenced in a study of response to subunit inactivated influenza vaccine. Per germline, CDR1 MDHEN and CDR2 SYDVKM. J was trimmed by 6 bases and V by 2 bases; bases with no gene match: 17. This CDR3 region has 18 residues. This clonotype was recorded a few times. MiXCR was run by TCRdb on the RT-PCR reads, yielding one entry per CDR3 protein. The sample includes just under 550,000 distinct CDR3 sequences, approximately 22% of them seen just once. This sample also belongs to another study, concerning T cells expressing NK-cell markers. From that second work: cDNA encoding TCR beta was synthesized via 5'RACE template switching incorporating UMIs. Seven HCMV-seropositive donors and one seronegative donor made up the eight sequenced donors. Uncertainty persisted over the HCMV specificity of expanded NKG2C+ T cell clones.

The genes are TRBV28 and TRBJ2-7, with TRBD2 matching over 9 bases. The TCR sequence derives from a man in his fifties or sixties who received an inactivated influenza vaccine. The material sequenced was CD4+ T cells sorted from PBMCs, taken 11 to 12 days after vaccination. The CDR3 DNA reads as TGTGCCAGCAGTTTAGGGCGGGGGGGAATCCTTACTGAGTTCGAGCAGTACTTC. This sequence encodes CASSLGRGGILTEFEQYF.